This record looks at one T cell receptor beta chain sequence and its context. This sample was taken from a study of blood T cell repertoires in COVID-19. About the study: PBMCs, B-cell-depleted T cells, or T cells were the source of the cDNA or gDNA that made up the material.

Participant ages covered about 18 to 90 years across 24 US areas. Self-reported history from a screening survey and questionnaire set each donor's cohort. Donors in Cohort 3 who had recovered were those with two negative PCRs, healthcare professional clearance, or resolution of their symptoms. TCRdb's table, derived via immunoSEQ multiplex PCR, lists solely in-frame clones and lacks some. Of roughly 150,000 clones listed, around 84% are singletons. This CDR3 contains 15 residues. The J segment lost 7 bases and the V segment lost 4 bases, leaving 7 bases of the junction unmatched. Germline assignment: CDR1 SGDLS and CDR2 YYNGEE.

Sequencing was done on a sample of PBMCs or T cells enriched from blood (not recorded which). The chain recombines TRBV9 with TRBJ2-1, with TRBD1 identical over 11 bases. This receptor was identified in a man between 50 and 59 years old who had recovered from COVID-19. The DNA of the CDR3 is TGTGCCAGCAGCTTACTCGGACAGGGGGCAAATGAGCAGTTCTTC. It encodes CASSLLGQGANEQFF.